Sequencing of this T cell receptor beta chain was carried out in a study of tumor and adjacent non-tumor tissue in lung cancer. Study results and caveats: Tumor tissue had significantly higher TCR diversity than normal lung.

The library came from three nested PCR rounds adapted from ARM-PCR protocols. TCRdb recomputed calls from the multiplex PCR reads with MiXCR, one row per CDR3 protein. The top ten clones hold around 20% of a sample with 70,000 or so distinct CDR3 sequences, just under 60% of them seen once. A word on this clonotype: Its target is not known. The CDR3 does not end in the conserved phenylalanine or tryptophan, so this is likely a read error.

RNA was extracted from bulk tissue without any cell sorting. The CDR3 has 15 residues. Per the germline V gene, CDR1 is LGHNA and CDR2 is YNFKEQ. Sequencing used lung tumor tissue. This clonotype originated in a middle-aged man with non-small cell lung cancer. This sequence joins TRBV4-2 and TRBJ2-6; D is perhaps TRBD1 (6 bases). As DNA, the CDR3 is TGTACAAGCAGCCAAGGGGGAACTGGGGCCAACGTCCTGACTTAC. It specifies CTSSQGGTGANVLTY.